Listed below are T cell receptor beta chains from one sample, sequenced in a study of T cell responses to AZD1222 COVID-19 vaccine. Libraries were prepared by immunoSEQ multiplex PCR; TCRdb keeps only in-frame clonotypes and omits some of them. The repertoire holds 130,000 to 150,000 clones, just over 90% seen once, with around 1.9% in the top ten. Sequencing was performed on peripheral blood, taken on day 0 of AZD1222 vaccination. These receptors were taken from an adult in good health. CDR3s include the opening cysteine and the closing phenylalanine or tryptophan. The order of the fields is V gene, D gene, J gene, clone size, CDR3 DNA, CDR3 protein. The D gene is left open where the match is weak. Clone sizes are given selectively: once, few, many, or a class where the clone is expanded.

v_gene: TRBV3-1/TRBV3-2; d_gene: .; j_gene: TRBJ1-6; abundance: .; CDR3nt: TGTGCCAGCAGCCAAGAAGGGGGGATTTCGGGATCACCCCTCCACTTT; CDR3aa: CASSQEGGISGSPLHF
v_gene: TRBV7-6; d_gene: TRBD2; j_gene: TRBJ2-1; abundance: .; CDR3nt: TGTGCCAGCAGCCCTGGACTAGCGGGGACTATTGAGCAGTTCTTC; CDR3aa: CASSPGLAGTIEQFF
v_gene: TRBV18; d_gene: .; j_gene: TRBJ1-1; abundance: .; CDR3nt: TGTGCCAGCTCACCACAGGGGATGAACACTGAAGCTTTCTTT; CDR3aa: CASSPQGMNTEAFF
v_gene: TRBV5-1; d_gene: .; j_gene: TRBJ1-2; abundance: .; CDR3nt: TGCGCCAGCAGCTTTTGGGTGGATACAGGAACGCCCTATGGCTACACCTTC; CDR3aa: CASSFWVDTGTPYGYTF
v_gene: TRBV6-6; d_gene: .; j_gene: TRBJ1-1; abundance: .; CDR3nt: TGTGCCAGCAGTTACTCGGGCAGGGATCGGGAAGGAGCTTTCTTT; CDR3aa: CASSYSGRDREGAFF
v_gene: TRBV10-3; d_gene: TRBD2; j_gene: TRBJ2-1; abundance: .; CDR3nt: TGTGCCATCAGATCGACTAGCGGGGATGTTGATGAGCAGTTCTTC; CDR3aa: CAIRSTSGDVDEQFF
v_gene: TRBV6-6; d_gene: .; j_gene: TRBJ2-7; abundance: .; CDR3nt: TGTGCCAGCAGTCTCCGGGACGGCATTCGAGAGCAGTACTTC; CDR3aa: CASSLRDGIREQYF
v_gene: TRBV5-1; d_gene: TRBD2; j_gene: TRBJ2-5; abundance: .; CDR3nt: TGCGCCAGCAGCTTGGCCTTTAGCGGGGAAGAGACCCAGTACTTC; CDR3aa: CASSLAFSGEETQYF
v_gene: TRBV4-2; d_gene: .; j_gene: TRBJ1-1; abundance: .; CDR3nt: TGTGCCAGCAGCCAAGGTGAGGGATATTCCACTGAAGCTTTCTTT; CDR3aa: CASSQGEGYSTEAFF
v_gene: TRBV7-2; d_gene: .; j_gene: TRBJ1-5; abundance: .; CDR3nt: TGTGCCAGCAGCTTCCGGAATAGCAATCAGCCCCAGCATTTT; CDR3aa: CASSFRNSNQPQHF
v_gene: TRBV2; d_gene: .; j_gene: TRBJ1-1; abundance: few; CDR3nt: TGTGCCAGCAGTGAACGGGGAAGGCACACTGAAGCTTTCTTT; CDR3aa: CASSERGRHTEAFF
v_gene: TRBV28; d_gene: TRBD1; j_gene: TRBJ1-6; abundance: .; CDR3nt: TGTGCCAGCAGCCCTCCGGTTGGGACAGCCCTTGGTTCACCCCTCCACTTT; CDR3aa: CASSPPVGTALGSPLHF
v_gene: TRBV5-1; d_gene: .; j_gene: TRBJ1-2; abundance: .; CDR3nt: TGCGCCAGCAGCTTGGGCCCCACAGGGTATGGCTACACCTTC; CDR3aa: CASSLGPTGYGYTF
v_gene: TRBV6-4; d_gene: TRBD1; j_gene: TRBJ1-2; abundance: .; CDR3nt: TGTGCCAGCAGTCCACAGGGGAACTATGGCTACACCTTC; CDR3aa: CASSPQGNYGYTF
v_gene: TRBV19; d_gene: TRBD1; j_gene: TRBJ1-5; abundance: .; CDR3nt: TGTGCCAGTAGTATAGTAAGACAGGGTGTTGGCAATCAGCCCCAGCATTTT; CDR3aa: CASSIVRQGVGNQPQHF
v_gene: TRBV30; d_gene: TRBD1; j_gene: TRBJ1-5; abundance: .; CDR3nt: TGTGCCTGGAGCCAAACACAGGGGCAGCCCCAGCATTTT; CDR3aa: CAWSQTQGQPQHF
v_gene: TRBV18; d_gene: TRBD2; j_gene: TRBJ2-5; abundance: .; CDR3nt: TGTGCCAGCTCATCGGGACTAGCGGGGGGGCTGCAAGAGACCCAGTACTTC; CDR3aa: CASSSGLAGGLQETQYF
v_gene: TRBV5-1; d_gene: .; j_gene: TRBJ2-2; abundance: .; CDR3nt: TGCGCCAGCAGCTTGGACAGGGTAATCACCGGGGAGCTGTTTTTT; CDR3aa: CASSLDRVITGELFF
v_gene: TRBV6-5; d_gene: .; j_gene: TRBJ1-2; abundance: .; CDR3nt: TGTGCCAGCAGTTACTCCGACAGAGGGTATGGCTACACCTTC; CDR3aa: CASSYSDRGYGYTF
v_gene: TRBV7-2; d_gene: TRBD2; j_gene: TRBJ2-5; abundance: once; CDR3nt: TGTGCCAGCAGCCCGGGACTAGCGGGCTACATCGAGACCCAGTACTTC; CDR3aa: CASSPGLAGYIETQYF
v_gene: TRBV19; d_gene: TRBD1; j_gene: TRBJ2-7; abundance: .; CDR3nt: TGTGCCAGTAGTATAGGGGGACAGTTTCCCTCCTACGAGCAGTACTTC; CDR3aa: CASSIGGQFPSYEQYF
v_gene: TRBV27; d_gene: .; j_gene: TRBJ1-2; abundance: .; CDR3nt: TGTGCCAGCAGTTTATCGGGGCAGGCGGACTATGGCTACACCTTC; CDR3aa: CASSLSGQADYGYTF
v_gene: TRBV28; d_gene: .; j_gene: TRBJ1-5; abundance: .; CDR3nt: TGTGCCAGCAGTTGGGCGGGGACGGCCCAGCATTTT; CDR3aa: CASSWAGTAQHF
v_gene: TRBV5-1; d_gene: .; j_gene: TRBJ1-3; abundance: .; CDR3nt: TGCGCCAGCGGCCCAGGATCTGGAAACACCATATATTTT; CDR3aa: CASGPGSGNTIYF
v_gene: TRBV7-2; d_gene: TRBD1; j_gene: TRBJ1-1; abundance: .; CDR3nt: TGTGCCAGCAGCTACCACCCGGGACAGGGGACCACTGAAGCTTTCTTT; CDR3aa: CASSYHPGQGTTEAFF
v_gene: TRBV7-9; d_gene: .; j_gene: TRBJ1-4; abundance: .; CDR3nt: TGTGCCAGCAGCTCGGATCTTCCCCTTAATGAAAAACTGTTTTTT; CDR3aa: CASSSDLPLNEKLFF
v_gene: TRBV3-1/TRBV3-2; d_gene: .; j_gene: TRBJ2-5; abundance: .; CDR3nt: TGTGCCAGCAGCCAAGGATCCTTTCAAGAGACCCAGTACTTC; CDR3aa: CASSQGSFQETQYF
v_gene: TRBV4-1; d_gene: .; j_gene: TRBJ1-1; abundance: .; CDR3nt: TGCGCCAGCAGCCAGCCCGATAACACTGAAGCTTTCTTT; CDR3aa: CASSQPDNTEAFF
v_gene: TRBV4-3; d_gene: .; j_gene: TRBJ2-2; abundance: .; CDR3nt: TGCGCCAGCAGCCGGGGCAGGGTGAACACCGGGGAGCTGTTTTTT; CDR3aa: CASSRGRVNTGELFF
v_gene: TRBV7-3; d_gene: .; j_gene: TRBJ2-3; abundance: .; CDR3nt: TGTGCCAGCAGCTTAAACCCAGGGCAAAATACGCAGTATTTT; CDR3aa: CASSLNPGQNTQYF
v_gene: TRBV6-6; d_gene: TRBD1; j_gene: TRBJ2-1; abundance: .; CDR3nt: TGTGCCAGCAGTTCCCTAGACAGGGACATCTACAATGAGCAGTTCTTC; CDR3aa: CASSSLDRDIYNEQFF
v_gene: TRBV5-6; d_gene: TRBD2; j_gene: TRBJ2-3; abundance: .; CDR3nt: TGTGCCAGCAGCTTGGCCGGGACTAGCGCTTCTCTGCAGTATTTT; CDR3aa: CASSLAGTSASLQYF
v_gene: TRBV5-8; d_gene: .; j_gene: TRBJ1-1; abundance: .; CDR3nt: TGTGCCAGCAGCTACCTTCCTAGGGGTACTGAAGCTTTCTTT; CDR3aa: CASSYLPRGTEAFF
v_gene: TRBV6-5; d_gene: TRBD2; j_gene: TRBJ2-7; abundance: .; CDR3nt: TGTGCCAGCATTTGGACTAGCGGGAACTACGAGCAGTACTTC; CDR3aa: CASIWTSGNYEQYF
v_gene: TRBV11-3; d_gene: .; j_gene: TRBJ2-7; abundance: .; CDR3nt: TGTGCCAGCAGCTTAGGAGGGGGGCCTTCCTACGAGCAGTACTTC; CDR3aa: CASSLGGGPSYEQYF
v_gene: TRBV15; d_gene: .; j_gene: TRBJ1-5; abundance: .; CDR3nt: TGTGCCACCAGCAGAGATACCGGGTGGGATAGCAATCAGCCCCAGCATTTT; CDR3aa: CATSRDTGWDSNQPQHF
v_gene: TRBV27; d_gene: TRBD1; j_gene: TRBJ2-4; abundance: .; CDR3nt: TGTGCCAGCAGTCGGCTACAGGGGGCGGCCAAAAACATTCAGTACTTC; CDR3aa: CASSRLQGAAKNIQYF
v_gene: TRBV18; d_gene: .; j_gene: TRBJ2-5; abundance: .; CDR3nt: TGTGCCAGCTCACCAGGGCTTACTCAAGAGACCCAGTACTTC; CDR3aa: CASSPGLTQETQYF
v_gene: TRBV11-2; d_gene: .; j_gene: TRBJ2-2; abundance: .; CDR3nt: TGTGCCAGCAGCTTAGAATCGGTTACCGGGGAGCTGTTTTTT; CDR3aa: CASSLESVTGELFF
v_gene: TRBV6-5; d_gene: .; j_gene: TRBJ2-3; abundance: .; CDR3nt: TGTGCCAGCAGTACCCAGGGTGCAGATACGCAGTATTTT; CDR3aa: CASSTQGADTQYF
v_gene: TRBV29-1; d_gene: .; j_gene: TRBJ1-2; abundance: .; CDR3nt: TGCAGCGTTGAGAAGACGCGGACTAACTATGGCTACACCTTC; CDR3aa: CSVEKTRTNYGYTF
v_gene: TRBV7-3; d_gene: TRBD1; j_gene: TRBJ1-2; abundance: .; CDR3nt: TGTGCCAGCAGGGGACAGGCTGTAGGCTCTGGCTACACCTTC; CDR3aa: CASRGQAVGSGYTF
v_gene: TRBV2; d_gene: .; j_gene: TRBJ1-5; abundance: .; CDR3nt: TGTGCCAGCCTGAAGGGAGACAATCAGCCCCAGCATTTT; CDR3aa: CASLKGDNQPQHF
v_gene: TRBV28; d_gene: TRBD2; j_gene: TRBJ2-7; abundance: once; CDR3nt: TGTGCCAGCATTAATAGCGGGGGAGGTTACGAGCAGTACTTC; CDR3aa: CASINSGGGYEQYF
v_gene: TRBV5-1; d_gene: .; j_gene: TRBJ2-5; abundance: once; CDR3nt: TGCGCCAGCAGCCTGTGGACCGAACAAGAGACCCAGTACTTC; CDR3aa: CASSLWTEQETQYF
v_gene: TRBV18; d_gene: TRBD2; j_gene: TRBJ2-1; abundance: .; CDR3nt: TGTGCCAGCTCACCTGTTACTAGCGGGGGGCCCGATGAGCAGTTCTTC; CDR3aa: CASSPVTSGGPDEQFF
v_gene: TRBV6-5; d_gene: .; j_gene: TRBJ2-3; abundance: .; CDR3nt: TGTGCCAGCAGTACCTCGTGGCTGAGGGGAGATACGCAGTATTTT; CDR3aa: CASSTSWLRGDTQYF
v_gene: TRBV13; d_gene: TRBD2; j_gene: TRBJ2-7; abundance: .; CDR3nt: TGTGCCAGCAGCCGCGAGCGGGGGGAGCAGTACTTC; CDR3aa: CASSRERGEQYF
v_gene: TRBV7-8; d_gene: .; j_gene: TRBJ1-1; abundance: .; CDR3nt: TGTGCCAGCAGCAGGGGACCGCAGAGCACTGAAGCTTTCTTT; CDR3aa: CASSRGPQSTEAFF
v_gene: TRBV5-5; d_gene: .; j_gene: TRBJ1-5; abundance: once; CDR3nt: TGTGCCAGCAGCTTAGGGCATCGGAGGGCAAATCAGCCCCAGCATTTT; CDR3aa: CASSLGHRRANQPQHF
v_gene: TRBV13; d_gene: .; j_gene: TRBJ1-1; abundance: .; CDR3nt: TGTGCCAGCAGCTTAGTGTGGGGGCGGAACACTGAAGCTTTCTTT; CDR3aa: CASSLVWGRNTEAFF
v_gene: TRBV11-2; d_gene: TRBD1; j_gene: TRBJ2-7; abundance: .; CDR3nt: TGTGCCAGCAGCCTAAGGGACAGGGCCTACGAGCAGTACTTC; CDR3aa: CASSLRDRAYEQYF
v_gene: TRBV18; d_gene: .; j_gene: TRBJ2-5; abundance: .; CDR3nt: TGTGCCACCGGGACACAAGAGACCCAGTACTTC; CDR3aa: CATGTQETQYF
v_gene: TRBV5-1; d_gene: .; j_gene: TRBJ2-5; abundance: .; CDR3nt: TGCGCCAGCAGCTTGGGTGAGTCGGAGACCCAGTACTTC; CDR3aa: CASSLGESETQYF
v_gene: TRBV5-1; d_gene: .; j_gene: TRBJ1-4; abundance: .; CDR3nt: TGCGCCAGCAGCTTGGCTCTGGGTGTGGGTGAAAAACTGTTTTTT; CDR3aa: CASSLALGVGEKLFF
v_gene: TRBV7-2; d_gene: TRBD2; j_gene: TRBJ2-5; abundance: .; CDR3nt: TGTGCCAGCAGCTTCTTTACTAGCGGGCAAGAGACCCAGTACTTC; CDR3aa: CASSFFTSGQETQYF
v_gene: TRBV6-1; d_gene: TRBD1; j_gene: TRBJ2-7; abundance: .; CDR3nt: TGTGCCAGCAGTGAGGGACAGGGGGGAAGTTACGAGCAGTACTTC; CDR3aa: CASSEGQGGSYEQYF
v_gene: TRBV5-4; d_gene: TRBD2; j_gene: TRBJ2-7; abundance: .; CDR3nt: TGTGCCAGCAGCTTGGTGGGCGGGGGAGGCGAGCAGTACTTC; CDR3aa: CASSLVGGGGEQYF
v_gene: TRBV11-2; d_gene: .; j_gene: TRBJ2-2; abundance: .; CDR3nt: TGTGCCAGCAGCTTAGGAGGAAGGGGCAGGAGAGCGAACACCGGGGAGCTGTTTTTT; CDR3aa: CASSLGGRGRRANTGELFF